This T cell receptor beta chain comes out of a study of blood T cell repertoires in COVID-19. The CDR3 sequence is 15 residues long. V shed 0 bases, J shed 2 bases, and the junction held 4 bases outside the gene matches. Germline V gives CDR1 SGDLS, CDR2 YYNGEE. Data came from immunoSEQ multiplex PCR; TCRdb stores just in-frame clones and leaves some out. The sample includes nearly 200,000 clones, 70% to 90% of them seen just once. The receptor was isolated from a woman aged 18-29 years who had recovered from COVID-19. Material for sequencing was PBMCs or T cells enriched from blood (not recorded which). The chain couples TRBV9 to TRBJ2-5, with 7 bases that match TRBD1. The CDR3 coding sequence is TGTGCCAGCAGCGTAGCAGGGACAGATCAAGAGACCCAGTACTTC. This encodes CASSVAGTDQETQYF.